These 27 T cell receptor beta chains came from one sample sequenced in a study of control samples from healthy donors and cancer patients. Using immunoSEQ multiplex PCR, the repertoire was profiled, and TCRdb retains in-frame clones only, with some absent. The sample includes 95,000 to 150,000 clones, roughly 92% of them seen just once. The sample comprised blood. These receptors came from a woman under 30 in good health.

The chain combines TRBV5-6 with TRBJ1-2; D is undetermined. Per the germline V gene, CDR1 is SGHDT and CDR2 is YYEEEE. Trimming removed 0 bases at V and 6 bases at J, with 9 bases between. The CDR3 has 13 residues. Written as DNA, the CDR3 is TGTGCCAGCAGCTTGGGGCCCAGGAATGGCTACACCTTC. This gives the protein CASSLGPRNGYTF.

The DNA of the CDR3 is TGTGCCAGCAGTCCCCTGACAGGGTTGGGGCAAGAGACCCAGTACTTC. Translated: CASSPLTGLGQETQYF. This chain links TRBV27 with TRBJ2-5; 7 bases fit TRBD1. V trimming: 5 bases; J trimming: 2 bases; junction bases outside the gene matches: 11. Germline lookup yields CDR1 MNHEY and CDR2 SMNVEV (reference sequence). The CDR3 runs to 16 residues.

This clone was counted once. CDR3 in amino acids: CASSSRSGYTGELFF. The CDR3 coding sequence is TGTGCCAGTAGTTCTCGGTCAGGGTACACCGGGGAGCTGTTTTTT. The chain carries TRBV19 and TRBJ2-2; D is possibly TRBD1 (5 bases). The CDR3 spans 15 residues. Deletions cut 5 bases from V and 3 bases from J, with 13 bases between. CDR1 and CDR2 from the germline V gene are LNHDA and SQIVND (reference sequence).

This chain connects TRBV4-2 to TRBJ2-7; 7 nucleotides align to TRBD2. With 4 bases clipped from V and 6 bases from J, the junction kept 15 bases outside the gene matches. This CDR3 has 16 residues. Germline CDR1 is LGHNA and CDR2 is YNFKEQ. CDR3 nucleotide sequence: TGTGCCAGCAGCCGCCGGACCGGGACTACTCCCTCCGAGCAGTACTTC. This encodes CASSRRTGTTPSEQYF.

This chain uses TRBV21-1 with TRBJ1-2; TRBD1 is the table's D call and was not checked against the DNA. TRBV21-1 is given as a pseudogene. This CDR3 comprises 12 residues. CDR3 nucleotide sequence: TGTGCCAGCAGCCACCGGGACAGGGGCTACACCTTC. Its translation is CASSHRDRGYTF.

The chain is built from TRBV6-2 or TRBV6-3 and TRBJ2-1, with TRBD1 as a possible D gene (6 bases). This CDR3 spans 13 amino acids. V lost 6 bases and J lost 6, with 12 bases in between. The germline CDR1 and CDR2 sequences are MNHEY and SVGEGT. The CDR3 spells CASSLQTGNEQFF. CDR3 sequence (DNA): TGTGCCAGCAGCTTACAGACAGGCAATGAGCAGTTCTTC.

The chain joins TRBV28 to TRBJ1-1; D uncertain. V lost 7 bases and J lost 1, with 13 bases in between. The CDR3 loop spans 14 amino acids. Per germline, CDR1 MDHEN and CDR2 SYDVKM. CDR3 amino acids: CASNKGGQNTEAFF. Written as DNA, the CDR3 is TGTGCCAGCAACAAGGGAGGCCAGAACACTGAAGCTTTCTTT.

The chain combines TRBV7-2 with TRBJ2-7, with 9 bases lining up with TRBD1. CDR1 SGHTA and CDR2 FQGNSA come from the germline V gene. This CDR3 contains 14 residues. The V gene end was trimmed by 5 bases and the J gene end by 3 bases; junction bases not matched to a gene: 5. In DNA form, the CDR3 reads TGTGCCAGCAGCCCCCGACAGGGGGGCTACGAGCAGTACTTC. Encoded protein: CASSPRQGGYEQYF.

The CDR3 loop is CASSSEDEKLFF. In nucleotides, the CDR3 is TGTGCCAGCAGTTCCGAGGATGAAAAACTGTTTTTT. The rearrangement links TRBV27 to TRBJ1-4; D is undetermined. The germline V gene encodes CDR1 MNHEY and CDR2 SMNVEV (reference sequence). The CDR3 has 12 amino acids. V was trimmed by 4 bases and J by 6 bases, leaving 6 bases between them.

The rearrangement links TRBV4-2 to TRBJ1-1; D gene uncertain. CDR3 length: 14 residues. The ends were cut back, 1 base at V and 0 bases at J, with 6 bases in the middle. Germline CDR1 reads LGHNA; CDR2 reads YNFKEQ. Written as DNA, the CDR3 is TGTGCCAGCAGCCAAGGAGTAATGAACACTGAAGCTTTCTTT. This sequence encodes CASSQGVMNTEAFF.

The chain uses TRBV4-2 and TRBJ1-2, with D perhaps matching TRBD1 (6 bases). Germline values: CDR1 LGHNA, CDR2 YNFKEQ. This CDR3 has 16 amino acids. Trimming removed 0 bases from V and 7 bases from J, with 18 bases in between. The CDR3 DNA follows: TGTGCCAGCAGCCAAGATCTTACAGGGTCTCGCGTTGGCTACACCTTC. Its translation is CASSQDLTGSRVGYTF.

By proportion, this clone is medium-sized. The chain recombines TRBV4-2 with TRBJ1-4; D not resolved. The length of the CDR3 is 15 residues. Deletions cut 0 bases from V and 5 bases from J, with 10 bases between. Germline lookup yields CDR1 LGHNA and CDR2 YNFKEQ. DNA for the CDR3: TGTGCCAGCAGCCAAGACGTGGCACAGAATGAAAAACTGTTTTTT. Residues: CASSQDVAQNEKLFF.

The V gene is TRBV6-5, the J gene TRBJ2-1; 9 bases align to TRBD2. The CDR3 extends over 14 amino acids. Trimming cost V 8 bases and J 9 bases; bases outside gene matches: 11. The germline V gene has CDR1 MNHEY and CDR2 SVGAGI. CDR3: CASGLLRGGTEQFF. CDR3 coding DNA: TGTGCCAGCGGACTCCTGCGGGGGGGTACTGAGCAGTTCTTC.

V is TRBV28 and J is TRBJ1-6, with D possibly being TRBD1 (5 bases). V lost 3 bases to trimming and J lost 10 bases, with 10 bases between them. The CDR3 sequence is 13 residues long. Germline V gives CDR1 MDHEN, CDR2 SYDVKM. The CDR3 region has the DNA TGTGCCAGCAGTTTCAGGGTGGAATCACCCCTCCACTTT. Amino acid sequence: CASSFRVESPLHF. The full variable domain, with the rest looked up from reference TRBV28 and TRBJ1-6, is DVKVTQSSRYLVKRTGEKVFLECVQDMDHENMFWYRQDPGLGLRLIYFSYDVKMKEKGDIPEGYSVSREKKERFSLILESASTNQTSMYLCASSFRVESPLHFGNGTRLTVT.

The V call is TRBV6-2 or TRBV6-3, the J call TRBJ2-7, with 8 bases identical to TRBD1. The CDR3 has 15 amino acids. The germline V gene has CDR1 MNHEY and CDR2 SVGEGT. V shed 1 base and J 2 bases; nucleotides not matched to a gene: 4. CDR3 sequence: CASSYFPDRAYEQYF. CDR3 DNA sequence: TGTGCCAGCAGTTACTTTCCGGACAGGGCCTACGAGCAGTACTTC.

The chain employs TRBV3-1 (or the pseudogene TRBV3-2) and TRBJ1-2, with D tentatively TRBD1 (6 bases). Per the germline V gene, CDR1 is LGHDT and CDR2 is YNNKEL (reference sequence). Trimming left V 3 bases short and J 6 bases short, with 8 bases between. The CDR3 consists of 12 residues. The CDR3 spells CASSQRGNGYTF. CDR3 bases: TGTGCCAGCAGCCAGAGGGGGAATGGCTACACCTTC.

The chain carries TRBV5-4 and TRBJ2-7; TRBD2 matches 9 bases. V gave up 4 bases and J gave up 2 bases; unmatched junction bases: 10. Per the germline V gene, CDR1 is SGHNT and CDR2 is YYREEE (reference sequence). CDR3 length: 16 residues. The CDR3 protein is CASSPAGAGGTYEQYF. Written as DNA, the CDR3 is TGTGCCAGCAGCCCTGCGGGAGCGGGAGGTACCTACGAGCAGTACTTC.

On this clone: Other DNA sequences in the same sample also yield this CDR3. This sequence joins TRBV5-4 and TRBJ1-1; TRBD1 agrees at 11 bases. The CDR3 spans 15 residues. Losses at the gene ends were 1 base for V and 4 bases for J; bases not matched to a gene: 3. Germline CDR1 and CDR2: SGHNT and YYREEE (reference sequence). The CDR3 DNA reads as TGTGCCAGCAGCTTGCCGGGACAGGGGGGCACTGAAGCTTTCTTT. Its translation: CASSLPGQGGTEAFF.

The sample holds one count of this clone. This rearrangement joins TRBV5-1 to TRBJ2-7; tentatively, D is TRBD2 (5 bases). V dropped 0 bases and J dropped 0 bases, with 7 bases sitting between them. The CDR3 consists of 14 residues. In germline, CDR1 is SGHRS, CDR2 YFSETQ. CDR3 residues: CASSLERASYEQYF. The CDR3 DNA reads as TGCGCCAGCAGCTTGGAGAGGGCCTCCTACGAGCAGTACTTC.

This chain joins TRBV4-1 and TRBJ2-1; 7 nucleotides line up with TRBD2. The CDR3 is made up of 17 amino acids. Germline CDR1 and CDR2: MGHRA and YSYEKL. V shed 2 bases, J shed 5 bases, and the junction held 12 bases outside the gene matches. This CDR3 reads CASSQTTRWEGDNEQFF. The CDR3 nucleotides read TGCGCCAGCAGCCAAACGACCCGGTGGGAGGGTGACAATGAGCAGTTCTTC.

The J gene is TRBJ2-2, the V gene TRBV3-1 (or the pseudogene TRBV3-2); no reliable D call. The V gene lost 4 bases and the J gene lost 7 bases, with 13 bases spanning the gap. CDR1 LGHDT and CDR2 YNNKEL come from the germline V gene (reference sequence). CDR3 length equals 14 residues. CDR3: CASSPQPLGGELFF. The CDR3 DNA reads TGTGCCAGCAGCCCCCAACCTCTGGGCGGGGAGCTGTTTTTT.

The V and J genes are TRBV28 and TRBJ2-3; 8 bases align to TRBD1. This CDR3 has 15 amino acids. CDR1 is MDHEN, CDR2 SYDVKM, per germline. V lost 3 bases, J lost 6 bases, and 8 bases stayed unmatched. Written as DNA, the CDR3 is TGTGCCAGCAGTTTCGGGCAGGGGGCTGAGGATACGCAGTATTTT. Its translation: CASSFGQGAEDTQYF.

J is TRBJ2-5 and V is TRBV5-1; 7 nucleotides match TRBD1. V gave up 7 bases and J gave up 2 bases; unmatched junction bases: 17. This CDR3 is 17 amino acids long. CDR1 and CDR2 from the germline V gene are SGHRS and YFSETQ. CDR3 sequence: CASRNPGQLERQETQYF. DNA of the CDR3: TGCGCCAGCCGCAACCCGGGACAGCTAGAAAGGCAAGAGACCCAGTACTTC.

The chain recombines TRBV7-2 with TRBJ2-7; unclear D gene. The V gene lost 1 base and the J gene lost 4 bases, with 14 bases spanning the gap. Germline V lookup: CDR1 SGHTA, CDR2 FQGNSA. CDR3 length: 15 amino acids. The CDR3 DNA sequence: TGTGCCAGCAGCTTAGATCCAGGTTGGAGTTACGAGCAGTACTTC. This sequence encodes CASSLDPGWSYEQYF. Together with reference TRBV7-2 and TRBJ2-7, the CDR3 gives the full variable domain: GAGVSQSPSNKVTEKGKDVELRCDPISGHTALYWYRQSLGQGLEFLIYFQGNSAPDKSGLPSDRFSAERTGGSVSTLTIQRTQQEDSAVYLCASSLDPGWSYEQYFGPGTRLTVT.

This clone was counted only a few times. The CDR3 region is CASSFFVDRGPCPLAKNIQYF. The CDR3, as DNA: TGTGCCAGCAGTTTTTTCGTGGACAGGGGTCCCTGTCCTCTAGCCAAAAACATTCAGTACTTC. The chain employs TRBV27 and TRBJ2-4; 9 nucleotides match TRBD1. Germline trimming cut 3 bases from V and 0 bases from J; bases unmatched to any gene: 18. Germline CDR1 MNHEY, CDR2 SMNVEV (reference sequence). The CDR3 has 21 amino acids.

Only one count was recorded for this clone. The chain uses TRBV19 and TRBJ1-5; 7 bases match TRBD1. This CDR3 contains 16 residues. J gave up 6 bases and V 1 base, and 9 bases lay outside the gene matches. Germline loops: CDR1 LNHDA, CDR2 SQIVND (reference sequence). CDR3 coding DNA: TGTGCCAGTAGTATAGGTCGTAGACAGGGCACTCAGCCCCAGCATTTT. Amino acids: CASSIGRRQGTQPQHF. Full variable domain (rest looked up from reference TRBV19 and TRBJ1-5): DGGITQSPKYLFRKEGQNVTLSCEQNLNHDAMYWYRQDPGQGLRLIYYSQIVNDFQKGDIAEGYSVSREKKESFPLTVTSAQKNPTAFYLCASSIGRRQGTQPQHFGDGTRLSIL.

The chain employs TRBV20-1 and TRBJ2-7; no firm D call. CDR1 and CDR2 (germline): DFQATT, SNEGSKA (reference sequence). The CDR3 covers 11 residues. Trimming stripped 6 bases from V and 5 bases from J, with 11 bases between. The CDR3 is CSASNADEQYF. DNA of the CDR3: TGCAGTGCCTCTAACGCGGACGAGCAGTACTTC.